A selection of T cell receptor beta chains follows, all from one sample in a study of cytomegalovirus exposure and HLA in healthy donors. The method was immunoSEQ multiplex PCR; TCRdb's version includes in-frame clones alone and lacks a portion of them. The profile shows 95,000 to 120,000 clones, approximately 80% of them singletons. Sequencing was carried out using PBMCs. All receptors derive from a woman aged 25 to 39 in good health and CMV-seropositive. Both conserved end residues are part of each CDR3. Fields, in order: clone size, D gene, V gene, J gene, CDR3 DNA, CDR3 protein. A D gene is named only where the DNA matches it firmly. Where a row states a size, it is once, few, many or the class of an expanded clone; other rows omit it.

clone size: NA
D gene: TRBD1
V gene: TRBV11-3
J gene: TRBJ1-1
CDR3 DNA: TGTGCCAGCAGCTGGACAGGGCTGAACACTGAAGCTTTCTTT
CDR3 protein: CASSWTGLNTEAFF

clone size: once
D gene: NA
V gene: TRBV19
J gene: TRBJ1-1
CDR3 DNA: TGTGCCAGTAGTACGGAGATATCTATGAACACTGAAGCTTTCTTT
CDR3 protein: CASSTEISMNTEAFF

clone size: NA
D gene: NA
V gene: TRBV28
J gene: TRBJ1-1
CDR3 DNA: TGTGCCAGCAGTTTAACAGGAGATGCCACTGAAGCTTTCTTT
CDR3 protein: CASSLTGDATEAFF

clone size: NA
D gene: NA
V gene: TRBV14
J gene: TRBJ2-2
CDR3 DNA: TGTGCCAGCAGCCAGGGGGCCTACACCGGGGAGCTGTTTTTT
CDR3 protein: CASSQGAYTGELFF

clone size: NA
D gene: NA
V gene: TRBV4-1
J gene: TRBJ1-1
CDR3 DNA: TGCGCCAGCAGCCAAGGGTCAGGGCGGTTCACTGAAGCTTTCTTT
CDR3 protein: CASSQGSGRFTEAFF

clone size: NA
D gene: TRBD2
V gene: TRBV30
J gene: TRBJ2-7
CDR3 DNA: TGTGCCTGGAGCTTTAGCGGGGAGAGTTTCTACGAGCAGTACTTC
CDR3 protein: CAWSFSGESFYEQYF

clone size: NA
D gene: TRBD1
V gene: TRBV5-6
J gene: TRBJ1-5
CDR3 DNA: TGTGCCAGCAGCTCCGGACAGGCTCTCACCGCCCAGCATTTT
CDR3 protein: CASSSGQALTAQHF

clone size: NA
D gene: NA
V gene: TRBV5-1
J gene: TRBJ1-1
CDR3 DNA: TGCGCCAGCAGTCTACAGGGTAACACTGAAGCTTTCTTT
CDR3 protein: CASSLQGNTEAFF

clone size: NA
D gene: TRBD2
V gene: TRBV7-2
J gene: TRBJ2-3
CDR3 DNA: TGTGCCAGCAGCTTGGGACTAGCGGGAAACACAGATACGCAGTATTTT
CDR3 protein: CASSLGLAGNTDTQYF

clone size: NA
D gene: NA
V gene: TRBV10-3
J gene: TRBJ2-7
CDR3 DNA: TGTGCCATCAGTGAGAGGGGCGAGCAGTACTTC
CDR3 protein: CAISERGEQYF

clone size: NA
D gene: NA
V gene: TRBV5-8
J gene: TRBJ2-3
CDR3 DNA: TGTGCCAGCAGCTGGGGGACACTCGACACAGATACGCAGTATTTT
CDR3 protein: CASSWGTLDTDTQYF

clone size: NA
D gene: NA
V gene: TRBV7-3
J gene: TRBJ2-5
CDR3 DNA: TGTGCCAGCAGCTTAACCGTTAACCAAGAGACCCAGTACTTC
CDR3 protein: CASSLTVNQETQYF

clone size: once
D gene: TRBD1
V gene: TRBV29-1
J gene: TRBJ1-4
CDR3 DNA: TGCAGCGTTGGGATGACAGGGGGTAATGAAAAACTGTTTTTT
CDR3 protein: CSVGMTGGNEKLFF

clone size: NA
D gene: NA
V gene: TRBV19
J gene: TRBJ1-4
CDR3 DNA: TGTGCCAGTAGTGCCCGGAGTGGGACTAATGAAAAACTGTTTTTT
CDR3 protein: CASSARSGTNEKLFF

clone size: few
D gene: NA
V gene: TRBV21-1
J gene: TRBJ1-1
CDR3 DNA: TGTGCCAGCAGCCCCGAGAGTACCAGGGGAGACACTGAAGCTTTCTTT
CDR3 protein: CASSPESTRGDTEAFF

clone size: NA
D gene: TRBD1
V gene: TRBV19
J gene: TRBJ1-4
CDR3 DNA: TGTGCCAGTACCGAGGGACAGGGCGCGGGTTGGACTAATGAAAAACTGTTTTTT
CDR3 protein: CASTEGQGAGWTNEKLFF

clone size: NA
D gene: NA
V gene: TRBV9
J gene: TRBJ2-1
CDR3 DNA: TGTGCCAGCAACAAAATTCCAGGTGAGCAGTTCTTC
CDR3 protein: CASNKIPGEQFF

clone size: NA
D gene: TRBD2
V gene: TRBV11-3
J gene: TRBJ2-1
CDR3 DNA: TGTGCGACAACGATAAGCGGGGACTACAATGAGCAGTTCTTC
CDR3 protein: CATTISGDYNEQFF

clone size: once
D gene: NA
V gene: TRBV2
J gene: TRBJ1-5
CDR3 DNA: TGTGCCAGCACACCCTGGGGGCATAGCAATCAGCCCCAGCATTTT
CDR3 protein: CASTPWGHSNQPQHF

clone size: NA
D gene: NA
V gene: TRBV5-1
J gene: TRBJ1-1
CDR3 DNA: TGCGCCAGCAGCTCGATACAGGGCCAGAACACTGAAGCTTTCTTT
CDR3 protein: CASSSIQGQNTEAFF

clone size: NA
D gene: NA
V gene: TRBV30
J gene: TRBJ1-2
CDR3 DNA: TGTGCCTGGGGTAGAGGAGGGGTTGGCTACACCTTC
CDR3 protein: CAWGRGGVGYTF

clone size: NA
D gene: NA
V gene: TRBV30
J gene: TRBJ2-7
CDR3 DNA: TGTGCCTGGAGGGATAACAGTGAGTCTTACGAGCAGTACTTC
CDR3 protein: CAWRDNSESYEQYF

clone size: NA
D gene: TRBD1
V gene: TRBV7-2
J gene: TRBJ1-4
CDR3 DNA: TGTGCCAGCAGCGTACAGGGGGCTAATGAAAAACTGTTTTTT
CDR3 protein: CASSVQGANEKLFF

clone size: NA
D gene: TRBD1
V gene: TRBV19
J gene: TRBJ1-5
CDR3 DNA: TGTGCCAGTAGTACCCCGGACAGGGGGCAGAGTCAGCCCCAGCATTTT
CDR3 protein: CASSTPDRGQSQPQHF

clone size: few
D gene: NA
V gene: TRBV19
J gene: TRBJ2-7
CDR3 DNA: TGTGCCAGTAGCCAATCAGGGGCCGTTACCTACGAGCAGTACTTC
CDR3 protein: CASSQSGAVTYEQYF

clone size: NA
D gene: NA
V gene: TRBV5-1
J gene: TRBJ1-1
CDR3 DNA: TGCGCCAGCAGCTTTGCGGAAGACACTGAAGCTTTCTTT
CDR3 protein: CASSFAEDTEAFF

clone size: NA
D gene: TRBD1
V gene: TRBV18
J gene: TRBJ2-6
CDR3 DNA: TGTGCCAGCTCACCCGGACAGGCTGGGGCCAACGTCCTGACTTTC
CDR3 protein: CASSPGQAGANVLTF

clone size: NA
D gene: NA
V gene: TRBV2
J gene: TRBJ2-1
CDR3 DNA: TGTGCCAGCAGTAAGGAGGGCCGACAGCTCAATGAGCAGTTCTTC
CDR3 protein: CASSKEGRQLNEQFF

clone size: once
D gene: NA
V gene: TRBV30
J gene: TRBJ2-7
CDR3 DNA: TGTGCCTGGACTTCCGGACAGCCCTACGAGCAGTACTTC
CDR3 protein: CAWTSGQPYEQYF

clone size: NA
D gene: TRBD1
V gene: TRBV7-9
J gene: TRBJ1-2
CDR3 DNA: TGTGCCAGCAGCTCCCGGACAGGGGGAGAAGATGGCTACACCTTC
CDR3 protein: CASSSRTGGEDGYTF

clone size: NA
D gene: TRBD1
V gene: TRBV10-3
J gene: TRBJ1-2
CDR3 DNA: TGTGCCATCACTGAAGACAGGGGTGCATCTGGCTACACCTTC
CDR3 protein: CAITEDRGASGYTF

clone size: few
D gene: TRBD2
V gene: TRBV18
J gene: TRBJ2-1
CDR3 DNA: TGTGCCAGCTCACCAGGGACTATTGCCTACAATGAGCAGTTCTTC
CDR3 protein: CASSPGTIAYNEQFF

clone size: NA
D gene: TRBD1
V gene: TRBV11-2
J gene: TRBJ1-1
CDR3 DNA: TGTGCCAGCAGCTTAGATCGGACAGGGTGGGATTGGGGGACTGAAGCTTTCTTT
CDR3 protein: CASSLDRTGWDWGTEAFF

clone size: NA
D gene: TRBD2
V gene: TRBV7-9
J gene: TRBJ2-1
CDR3 DNA: TGTGCCAGCACCACCGGGACTAGCGGGGGGGCCGCTGAGCAGTTCTTC
CDR3 protein: CASTTGTSGGAAEQFF

clone size: NA
D gene: NA
V gene: TRBV15
J gene: TRBJ1-2
CDR3 DNA: TGTGCCACCAGCAGAGATCAAAGCGCAGGGGACCTCTATGGCTACACCTTC
CDR3 protein: CATSRDQSAGDLYGYTF

clone size: NA
D gene: TRBD2
V gene: TRBV7-3
J gene: TRBJ2-7
CDR3 DNA: TGTGCCAGCAGCGCCTCAGGACTAGCGAACTACGAGCAGTACTTC
CDR3 protein: CASSASGLANYEQYF

clone size: NA
D gene: NA
V gene: TRBV5-1
J gene: TRBJ1-1
CDR3 DNA: TGCGCCAGCAGCTTGGGCTCCTCCGCGACAGATAACACTGAAGCTTTCTTT
CDR3 protein: CASSLGSSATDNTEAFF

clone size: NA
D gene: NA
V gene: TRBV11-3
J gene: TRBJ2-3
CDR3 DNA: TGTGCCAGCAGCCCCGGGGATACGCAGTATTTT
CDR3 protein: CASSPGDTQYF

clone size: NA
D gene: TRBD2
V gene: TRBV6-5
J gene: TRBJ2-5
CDR3 DNA: TGTGCCAGCAGTCCACTAGCGAACCAAGAGACCCAGTACTTC
CDR3 protein: CASSPLANQETQYF

clone size: NA
D gene: TRBD1
V gene: TRBV19
J gene: TRBJ1-5
CDR3 DNA: TGTGCCAGTAGCCGGGACAGACCATATAGCAATCAGCCCCAGCATTTT
CDR3 protein: CASSRDRPYSNQPQHF

clone size: few
D gene: NA
V gene: TRBV30
J gene: TRBJ2-1
CDR3 DNA: TGTGCCTGGAGTGTAGGGGGTGGGGTTAGTGAGCAGTTCTTC
CDR3 protein: CAWSVGGGVSEQFF

clone size: NA
D gene: NA
V gene: TRBV18
J gene: TRBJ2-3
CDR3 DNA: TGTGCCAGCTCACAACAAACCGACACAGATACGCAGTATTTT
CDR3 protein: CASSQQTDTDTQYF

clone size: few
D gene: TRBD1
V gene: TRBV6-1
J gene: TRBJ1-1
CDR3 DNA: TGTGCCAGCGGCCGGACAGGGAACACTGAAGCTTTCTTT
CDR3 protein: CASGRTGNTEAFF

clone size: NA
D gene: TRBD1
V gene: TRBV5-8
J gene: TRBJ1-5
CDR3 DNA: TGTGCCAGCAGCTTGGCCTGGGGACAGTCTTATCAGCCCCAGCATTTT
CDR3 protein: CASSLAWGQSYQPQHF

clone size: NA
D gene: NA
V gene: TRBV19
J gene: TRBJ2-3
CDR3 DNA: TGTGCCAGTAGTATATGGAAAGGGGAAGGTGGCACAGATACGCAGTATTTT
CDR3 protein: CASSIWKGEGGTDTQYF

clone size: once
D gene: NA
V gene: TRBV5-1
J gene: TRBJ2-5
CDR3 DNA: TGCGCCAGCAGCTTGGCCGGACAGACACAAGAGACCCAGTACTTC
CDR3 protein: CASSLAGQTQETQYF

clone size: NA
D gene: NA
V gene: TRBV2
J gene: TRBJ2-7
CDR3 DNA: TGTGCCAGCACCGATTCCCTATGGGGCGGACAGACCTACGAGCAGTACTTC
CDR3 protein: CASTDSLWGGQTYEQYF

clone size: NA
D gene: NA
V gene: TRBV4-1
J gene: TRBJ1-1
CDR3 DNA: TGCGCCAGCAGCCCGGGTATGAACACTGAAGCTTTCTTT
CDR3 protein: CASSPGMNTEAFF

clone size: few
D gene: TRBD1
V gene: TRBV19
J gene: TRBJ1-2
CDR3 DNA: TGTGCCAGTAGTATGGGACAGAACTATGGCTACACCTTC
CDR3 protein: CASSMGQNYGYTF

clone size: NA
D gene: TRBD1
V gene: TRBV5-1
J gene: TRBJ2-5
CDR3 DNA: TGCGCCAGCAGCTTGAGGGGGCACGAGACCCAGTACTTC
CDR3 protein: CASSLRGHETQYF

clone size: NA
D gene: NA
V gene: TRBV7-9
J gene: TRBJ1-1
CDR3 DNA: TGTGCCAGCAGCTACACACCGCCGGGGAACACTGAAGCTTTCTTT
CDR3 protein: CASSYTPPGNTEAFF

clone size: NA
D gene: TRBD1
V gene: TRBV13
J gene: TRBJ1-6
CDR3 DNA: TGTGCCAGCAGCTTCGGGACAGGGGTGTCACCCCCCCACTTT
CDR3 protein: CASSFGTGVSPPHF

clone size: NA
D gene: NA
V gene: TRBV2
J gene: TRBJ2-3
CDR3 DNA: TGTGCCAGCCGAGTCACTAGTCGCGATCGGGCAGATACGCAGTATTTT
CDR3 protein: CASRVTSRDRADTQYF